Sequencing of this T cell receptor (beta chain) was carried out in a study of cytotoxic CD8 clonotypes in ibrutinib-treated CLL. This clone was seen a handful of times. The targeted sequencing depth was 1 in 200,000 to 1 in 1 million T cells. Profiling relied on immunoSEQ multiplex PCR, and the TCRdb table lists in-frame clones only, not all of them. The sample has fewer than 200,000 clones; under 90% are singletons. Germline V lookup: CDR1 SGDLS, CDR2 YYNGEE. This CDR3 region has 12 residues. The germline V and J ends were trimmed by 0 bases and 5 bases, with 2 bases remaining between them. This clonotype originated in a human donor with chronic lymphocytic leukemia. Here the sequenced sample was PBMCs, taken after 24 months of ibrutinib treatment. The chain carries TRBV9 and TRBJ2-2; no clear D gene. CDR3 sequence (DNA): TGTGCCAGCAGCGTAGTGACCGGGGAGCTGTTTTTT. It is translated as CASSVVTGELFF.